The 16 T cell receptor beta chains reported below all come from one sample, sequenced in a study of blood T cells in healthy people across ages. Through a sample-barcoded 5' primer and a J-beta primer mix, a second PCR was run for roughly 6 to 11 cycles. MiXCR, run by TCRdb on the 5' RACE reads, gives a single entry per CDR3 protein. The table lists roughly 800,000 distinct CDR3 sequences, over 45% of them singletons, with approximately 21% in the top ten. The sequencing sample was made of blood. All receptors come from a man between 25 and 39 years old in good health.

This chain uses TRBV12-3 or TRBV12-4 with TRBJ1-2, with D hard to call. The ends were cut back, 2 bases at V and 8 bases at J, with 9 bases in the middle. The CDR3 totals 12 residues. The CDR3 is CASSLQSEGYTF. The CDR3, as DNA: TGTGCCAGCAGTTTACAGTCTGAAGGCTACACCTTC.

The chain employs TRBV30 and TRBJ2-7, with 9 bases lining up with TRBD1. This CDR3 has 14 amino acids. V lost 6 bases and J lost 3; bases outside the gene matches: 9. Germline values: CDR1 GTSNPN, CDR2 SVGIG (reference sequence). The DNA for the CDR3 is TGTGCCTGTAGGGAAGGGACAGGGATCTACGAGCAGTACTTC. Translated: CACREGTGIYEQYF. Using reference TRBV30 and TRBJ2-7 for the parts outside the CDR3, the full variable domain is SQTIHQWPATLVQPVGSPLSLECTVEGTSNPNLYWYRQAAGRGLQLLFYSVGIGQISSEVPQNLSASRPQDRQFILSSKKLLLSDSGFYLCACREGTGIYEQYFGPGTRLTVT.

V usage is TRBV29-1 and J usage is TRBJ2-1; D possibly corresponds to TRBD2 (5 bases). This CDR3 has 15 amino acids. Germline V gene lookup returns CDR1 SQVTM and CDR2 ANQGSEA. V lost 0 bases to trimming and J lost 7 bases, with 16 bases between them. CDR3 coding DNA: TGCAGCGTTGAAGATCAGCGGAGACGGCGGAATGAGCAGTTCTTC. Translating gives CSVEDQRRRRNEQFF.

The rearrangement links TRBV4-2 to TRBJ1-4; D uncertain. V was cut by 1 base and J by 3 bases, with 9 bases left in between. Germline V gene sequence: CDR1 LGHNA, CDR2 YNFKEQ. This CDR3 contains 15 residues. DNA for the CDR3: TGTGCCAGCAGCCAAGTCAGAGAATCTAATGAAAAACTGTTTTTT. Its protein is CASSQVRESNEKLFF.

The chain is built from TRBV3-1 and TRBJ1-6, with D possibly being TRBD1 (6 bases). This CDR3 is built from 18 residues. Trimming stripped 0 bases from V and 5 bases from J, with 17 bases between. From germline, CDR1 is LGHDT and CDR2 YNNKEL (reference sequence). CDR3 sequence (DNA): TGTGCCAGCAGCCAAGATCCCCCAACCGGGACAAATAATTCACCCCTCCACTTT. Protein sequence: CASSQDPPTGTNNSPLHF.

This clonotype was detected only a few times. The gene calls are TRBV5-1 and TRBJ2-3, with 10 positions matching TRBD2. Germline assignment: CDR1 SGHRS and CDR2 YFSETQ. CDR3 length equals 15 residues. Trimming took 2 bases from V and 5 from J; bases not matched to a gene: 5. CDR3 bases: TGCGCCAGCAGCTTTTCACTAGCGGGGAGAGATACGCAGTATTTT. Encoded protein: CASSFSLAGRDTQYF.

As to this clonotype: One junction end disagrees with the germline gene, perhaps due to a read error. The chain combines TRBV7-7 with TRBJ2-1; the match to TRBD2 covers 7 bases. The V gene's germline CDR1 is SSHAT and CDR2 FNYEAQ (reference sequence). This CDR3 region has 14 residues. The CDR3 reads CASSLAAGEDEQFF. In DNA form, the CDR3 reads TGTGCTAGCAGCTTAGCGGCGGGAGAGGATGAGCAGTTCTTC.

In this sample, this clonotype turned up once. The chain has TRBV28 and TRBJ2-7, with D possibly matching TRBD1 (7 bases). Judging by the DNA end, TRBJ2-5 fits better; the J call may be wrong. Germline CDR1 and CDR2: MDHEN and SYDVKM. CDR3 length: 11 amino acids. CDR3 DNA: TGTGCCAGCACTCAGGGGGGGACCCAGTACTTC. Amino acids: CASTQGGTQYF.

The V call is TRBV12-3 or TRBV12-4, the J call TRBJ2-7, with D unresolved. V lost 7 bases, J lost 0 bases, and 10 bases lay in between. The CDR3 totals 13 residues. The CDR3 here is CASKGWGSYEQYF. The CDR3 DNA reads as TGTGCCAGCAAGGGCTGGGGCTCCTACGAGCAGTACTTC.

This clonotype turned up a few times. The chain links TRBV6-6 to TRBJ1-2; perhaps TRBD1 as D (6 bases). The germline V gene has CDR1 MNHNY and CDR2 SVGAGI (reference sequence). This CDR3 contains 16 residues. V was pared by 1 base and J by 5 bases, with 17 bases between. CDR3 nucleotide sequence: TGTGCCAGCAGTTACTTAACGGGGGGCTGGTCTTATGGCTACACCTTC. Translating it yields CASSYLTGGWSYGYTF.

The rearrangement joins TRBV29-1 to TRBJ2-1, with a possible D match to TRBD2 (6 bases). The CDR3 is 14 residues long. Looked up from germline, CDR1 is SQVTM and CDR2 is ANQGSEA. Trimming shortened V by 3 bases and J by 9 bases, and 18 bases separated the two germline ends. The CDR3 nucleotides are TGCAGCGTTGACGGGACTTTCAAAAGGAGTGAGCAGTTCTTC. It codes for CSVDGTFKRSEQFF.

CDR3 sequence reads: CASSLALPSDGYTF. For the CDR3, the DNA is TGTGCCAGCAGCCTGGCCCTCCCGAGTGACGGCTACACCTTC. This rearrangement joins TRBV5-4 to TRBJ1-2, with D uncertain. The CDR3 sequence is 14 residues long. Germline V gene sequence: CDR1 SGHNT, CDR2 YYREEE (reference sequence). Trimming cost V 4 bases and J 8 bases, with 18 bases left between them.

The J gene is TRBJ1-5, the V gene TRBV6-5, with D possibly TRBD1 on 5 matching bases. In germline, CDR1 is MNHEY, CDR2 SVGAGI. V was trimmed by 6 bases and J by 5 bases, leaving 17 bases between them. CDR3 length: 15 amino acids. Written as DNA, the CDR3 is TGTGCCAGCAGCCCGGCGGGGGGAGGGGATCAGCCCCAGCATTTT. Residues: CASSPAGGGDQPQHF.

CDR3 loop: CSAPGDRVQYF. CDR3 nucleotides: TGCAGTGCCCCTGGGGACAGGGTGCAGTACTTC. The chain recombines TRBV20-1 with TRBJ2-5, with 9 bases aligning to TRBD1. The germline V gene has CDR1 DFQATT and CDR2 SNEGSKA (reference sequence). V was clipped by 6 bases and J by 11 bases; unmatched bases: 7. This CDR3 contains 11 residues.

This clonotype was recorded once. This chain links TRBV7-9 with TRBJ2-4, with a possible D match to TRBD1 (6 bases). This CDR3 has 14 residues. The V end lost 1 base, the J end lost 8 bases, and 12 bases lay between the germline ends. From germline, CDR1 is SEHNR and CDR2 FQNEAQ (reference sequence). CDR3 DNA: TGTGCCAGCAGCTTAGTAAGCAGGGGCGACATTCAGTACTTC. The encoded protein is CASSLVSRGDIQYF.

The table lists this clonotype with a few counts. The CDR3: CASSAGLAGRYF. In nucleotides, the CDR3 is TGTGCCAGCAGTGCGGGACTAGCGGGACGGTACTTC. The chain is built from TRBV25-1 and TRBJ2-4, with 13 bases matching TRBD2. Germline lookup yields CDR1 MGHDK and CDR2 SYGVNS. The V and J ends lost 4 bases and 15 bases, in that order; junction bases with no gene match: 3. The CDR3 is 12 residues long.